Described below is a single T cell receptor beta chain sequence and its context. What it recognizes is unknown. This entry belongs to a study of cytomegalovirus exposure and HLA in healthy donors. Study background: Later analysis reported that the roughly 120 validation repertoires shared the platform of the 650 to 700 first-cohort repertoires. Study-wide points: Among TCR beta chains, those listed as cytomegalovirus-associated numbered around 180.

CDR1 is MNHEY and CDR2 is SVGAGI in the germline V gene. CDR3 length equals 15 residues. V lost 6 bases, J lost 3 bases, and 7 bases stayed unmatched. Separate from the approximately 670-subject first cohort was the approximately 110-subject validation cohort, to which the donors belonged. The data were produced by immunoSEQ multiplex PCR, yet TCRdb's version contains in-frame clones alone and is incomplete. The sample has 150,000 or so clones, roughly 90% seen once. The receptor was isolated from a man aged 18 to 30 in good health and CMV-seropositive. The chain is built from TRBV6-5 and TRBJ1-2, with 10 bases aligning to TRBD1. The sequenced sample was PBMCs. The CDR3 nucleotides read TGTGCCAGCAGACAAGGGACAGGGGAGTACTATGGCTACACCTTC. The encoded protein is CASRQGTGEYYGYTF.